This TCR beta chain emerged from a study of cytomegalovirus exposure and HLA in healthy donors. Study at large: The roughly 120 validation repertoires, a later analysis reported, used the same platform as the 666 repertoires from the first cohort.

This table comes from immunoSEQ multiplex PCR, and its TCRdb copy is limited to in-frame clones, with some not included. Among 250,000 to 350,000 clones listed, over 75% were seen once. This clone was seen a few times. The CDR3 contains 16 residues. Per germline, CDR1 ENHRY and CDR2 SYGVKD. V trimming: 2 bases; J trimming: 4 bases; junction bases outside the gene matches: 8. The TCR originated in a woman aged 18-29 years in good health and CMV-seronegative. The V call is TRBV10-3, the J call TRBJ1-1; 9 bases map to TRBD1. The sample comprised PBMCs. The CDR3 reads CAISETGGGGSTEAFF. The CDR3 DNA sequence: TGTGCCATCAGTGAGACAGGGGGCGGGGGGTCCACTGAAGCTTTCTTT.